This T cell receptor (beta chain) was obtained from a study of cytomegalovirus exposure and HLA in healthy donors. The primer mix had 60 Vbeta and 13 Jbeta primers. TCRdb keeps only in-frame clones here, not all; method: immunoSEQ multiplex PCR. The table records fewer than 150,000 clones, roughly 80% of them present only once. Trimming shortened V by 0 bases and J by 8 bases, and 23 bases separated the two germline ends. The CDR3 runs 18 residues. Per germline, CDR1 SGHDT and CDR2 YYEEEE. Sequenced: PBMCs. The sequence was collected from a man aged 50 to 60 in good health and CMV-seropositive. The chain uses TRBV5-6 and TRBJ1-4; D not certain. For the CDR3, the DNA is TGTGCCAGCAGCTTGGCGGAAGGTAGAGGCCGTAGGAGGGAAAAACTGTTTTTT. This encodes CASSLAEGRGRRREKLFF.